The text below deals with one T cell receptor (beta chain). In the authors' methods: Amplifying reference gene primers gave estimates of nucleated cell counts. TCRdb keeps only in-frame clones here, not all; method: immunoSEQ multiplex PCR. The V and J calls and clone size were taken over from that table, and D and trimming were inferred from the DNA. The table records about 140,000 clones, approximately 87% of them present only once. This record comes from a study of blood T cell repertoires in COVID-19. Across the study: There were acute and convalescent COVID-19 samples, and they came from the United States, Italy and Spain. Sources were T cells, B-cell-depleted T cells, or PBMCs; the material itself was cDNA or gDNA.

This CDR3 is built from 15 residues. Between the trimmed V and J ends, which lost 4 bases and 4 bases, there was a span of 15 bases. Germline CDR1 SGHNT, CDR2 YYREEE (reference sequence). This TCR was recovered from a human donor in a cohort sampled during active COVID-19. This chain uses TRBV5-4 with TRBJ1-3; D is unresolved. Specimen: peripheral blood. As DNA, the CDR3 is TGTGCCAGCAGCCGTGGGAGATACGGAGGAAACACCATATATTTT. Protein sequence: CASSRGRYGGNTIYF.